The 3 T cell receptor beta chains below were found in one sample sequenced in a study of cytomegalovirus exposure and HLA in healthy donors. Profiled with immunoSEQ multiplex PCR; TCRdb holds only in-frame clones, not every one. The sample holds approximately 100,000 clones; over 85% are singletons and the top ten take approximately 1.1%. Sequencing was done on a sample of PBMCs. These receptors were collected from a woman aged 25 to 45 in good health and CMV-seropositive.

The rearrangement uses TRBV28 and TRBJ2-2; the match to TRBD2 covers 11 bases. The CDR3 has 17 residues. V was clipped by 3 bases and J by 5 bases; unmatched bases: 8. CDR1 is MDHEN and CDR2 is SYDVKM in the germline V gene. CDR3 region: CASSFPSGRLGTGELFF. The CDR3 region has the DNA TGTGCCAGCAGTTTTCCTAGCGGGAGGTTGGGAACCGGGGAGCTGTTTTTT. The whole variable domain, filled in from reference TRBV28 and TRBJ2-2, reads DVKVTQSSRYLVKRTGEKVFLECVQDMDHENMFWYRQDPGLGLRLIYFSYDVKMKEKGDIPEGYSVSREKKERFSLILESASTNQTSMYLCASSFPSGRLGTGELFFGEGSRLTVL.

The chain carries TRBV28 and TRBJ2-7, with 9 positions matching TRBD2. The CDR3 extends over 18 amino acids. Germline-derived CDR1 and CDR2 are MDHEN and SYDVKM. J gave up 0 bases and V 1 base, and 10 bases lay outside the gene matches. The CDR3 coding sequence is TGTGCCAGCAGTTTATTCGCTAGCGGGAAAATGAGCTCCTACGAGCAGTACTTC. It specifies CASSLFASGKMSSYEQYF.

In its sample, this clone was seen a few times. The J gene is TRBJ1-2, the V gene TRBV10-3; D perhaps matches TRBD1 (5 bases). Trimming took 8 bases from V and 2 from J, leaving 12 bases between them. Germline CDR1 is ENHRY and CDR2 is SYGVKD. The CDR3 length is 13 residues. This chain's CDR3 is CAIQEDRNYGYTF. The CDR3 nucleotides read TGTGCCATCCAAGAAGACAGAAACTATGGCTACACCTTC.